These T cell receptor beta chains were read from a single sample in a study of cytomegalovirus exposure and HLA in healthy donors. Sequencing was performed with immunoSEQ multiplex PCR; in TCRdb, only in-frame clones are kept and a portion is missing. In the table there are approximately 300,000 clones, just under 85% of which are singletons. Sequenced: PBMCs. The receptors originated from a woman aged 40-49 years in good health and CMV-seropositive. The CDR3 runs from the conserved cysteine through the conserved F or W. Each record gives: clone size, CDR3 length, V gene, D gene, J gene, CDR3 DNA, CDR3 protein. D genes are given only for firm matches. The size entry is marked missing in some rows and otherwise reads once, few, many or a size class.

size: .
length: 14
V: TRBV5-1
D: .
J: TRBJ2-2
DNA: TGCGCCAGCAGCCCACCTACGAACACCGGGGAGCTGTTTTTT
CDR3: CASSPPTNTGELFF

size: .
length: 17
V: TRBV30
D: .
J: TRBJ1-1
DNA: TGTGCCTGGAGTGCAAGCCCCCCCCAGCCGGGGAACACTGAAGCTTTCTTT
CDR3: CAWSASPPQPGNTEAFF

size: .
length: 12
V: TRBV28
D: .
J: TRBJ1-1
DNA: TGTGCCAGCAGTTTGAACGGTCCTGAAGCTTTCTTT
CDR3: CASSLNGPEAFF

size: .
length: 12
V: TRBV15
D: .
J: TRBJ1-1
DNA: TGTGCCACCAGCATTGACACGTTGGGAGCTTTCTTT
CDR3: CATSIDTLGAFF

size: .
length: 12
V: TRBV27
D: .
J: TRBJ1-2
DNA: TGTGCCAGCAGGGGGCTTAACTATGGCTACACCTTC
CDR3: CASRGLNYGYTF

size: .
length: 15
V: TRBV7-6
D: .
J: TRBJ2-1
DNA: TGTGCCAGCAGCCCGACCGGGACAAGGACGGATGAGCAGTTCTTC
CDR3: CASSPTGTRTDEQFF

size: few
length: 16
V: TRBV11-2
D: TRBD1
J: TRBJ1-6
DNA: TGTGCCAGCAGCTTAGGCATCACAGGGGAAAGAGCACCCCTCCACTTT
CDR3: CASSLGITGERAPLHF

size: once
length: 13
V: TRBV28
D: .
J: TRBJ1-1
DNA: TGTGCCAGCAGTCGAAGGGGGTACACTGAAGCTTTCTTT
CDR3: CASSRRGYTEAFF

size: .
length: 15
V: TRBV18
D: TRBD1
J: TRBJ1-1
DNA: TGTGCCAGCTCACCGTGGACAGGGGGGAACACTGAAGCTTTCTTT
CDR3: CASSPWTGGNTEAFF

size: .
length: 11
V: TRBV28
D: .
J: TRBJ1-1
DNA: TGTGCCAGCCAACGGGTGTCTGAAGCTTTCTTT
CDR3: CASQRVSEAFF

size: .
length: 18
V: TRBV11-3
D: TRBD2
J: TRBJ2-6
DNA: TGTGCCAGCAGCTCGGGACTAGCGGGCCGATCTGGGGCCAACGTCCTGACTTTC
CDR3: CASSSGLAGRSGANVLTF

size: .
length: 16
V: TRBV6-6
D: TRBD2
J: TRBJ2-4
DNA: TGTGCCAGCAGTTACCGGACTAGCGGGGCCAAAAACATTCAGTACTTC
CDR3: CASSYRTSGAKNIQYF

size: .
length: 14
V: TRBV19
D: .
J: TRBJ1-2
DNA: TGTGCCAGTACCCCGGGACTCCTTGACTATGGCTACACCTTC
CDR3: CASTPGLLDYGYTF

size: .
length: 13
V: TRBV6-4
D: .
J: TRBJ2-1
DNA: TGTGCCAGCAGTGACTCGGACAGCAATGAGCAGTTCTTC
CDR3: CASSDSDSNEQFF

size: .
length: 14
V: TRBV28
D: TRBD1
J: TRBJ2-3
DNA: TGTGCCAGCAGTTCGGGACAGTTCACAGATACGCAGTATTTT
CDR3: CASSSGQFTDTQYF

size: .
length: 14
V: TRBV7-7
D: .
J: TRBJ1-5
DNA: TGTGCCAGCAGCGAAAGAGGGGGGGATCAGCCCCAGCATTTT
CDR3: CASSERGGDQPQHF